The 26 T cell receptor beta chains in this list originate from one sample, sequenced in a study of CD8 T cells in Susac syndrome. After extraction with the RNeasy kit, about 0.45 to 1 ug of the RNA was reverse transcribed using random hexamers. TCRdb passed the immunoSEQ multiplex PCR reads through MiXCR, listing each CDR3 protein once. Of tens of thousands of distinct CDR3 sequences in the sample, about 95% were seen once. The sample was CD4+ T cells from PBMCs. The source of these receptors is a human donor with Susac syndrome.

The chain employs TRBV5-4 and TRBJ1-1; D ambiguous. The germline V gene has CDR1 SGHNT and CDR2 YYREEE (reference sequence). The germline V and J ends were trimmed by 2 bases and 1 base, with 6 bases remaining between them. The CDR3 consists of 13 residues. The CDR3 nucleotides read TGTGCCAGCAGCTTAAAGCCGAACACTGAAGCTTTCTTT. Translation: CASSLKPNTEAFF. Using reference TRBV5-4 and TRBJ1-1 for the parts outside the CDR3, the full variable domain is ETGVTQSPTHLIKTRGQQVTLRCSSQSGHNTVSWYQQALGQGPQFIFQYYREEENGRGNFPPRFSGLQFPNYSSELNVNALELDDSALYLCASSLKPNTEAFFGQGTRLTVV.

The chain is built from TRBV12-3 or TRBV12-4 and TRBJ2-7; no firm D call. Trimming left V 5 bases short and J 2 bases short, with 10 bases between. This CDR3 is built from 13 residues. The CDR3 here is CASSLSSAYEQYF. The DNA of the CDR3 is TGTGCCAGCAGTCTTTCGAGTGCCTACGAGCAGTACTTC.

The rearrangement joins TRBV24-1 to TRBJ2-7; weak D call: TRBD1 (5 bases). The V gene lost 1 base and the J gene lost 0 bases, with 15 bases spanning the gap. This CDR3 spans 17 amino acids. CDR1 is KGHDR, CDR2 SFDVKD, per germline. CDR3 sequence: CATSDFGDRGFSYEQYF. The DNA of the CDR3 is TGTGCCACCAGTGATTTTGGAGACAGAGGTTTCTCCTACGAGCAGTACTTC.

This clonotype was seen only a few times. The chain employs TRBV6-1 and TRBJ2-7, with a weak D call TRBD1 (5 bases). The length of the CDR3 is 11 residues. Germline assignment: CDR1 MNHNS and CDR2 SASEGT. V was shortened by 6 bases and J by 3 bases, with 6 bases between the two germline ends. The CDR3 here is CASRTVYEQYF. For the CDR3, the DNA is TGTGCCAGCAGGACAGTCTACGAGCAGTACTTC.

This chain links TRBV2 with TRBJ1-6; D is unclear. Germline CDR1 is SNHLY and CDR2 is FYNNEI. V lost 7 bases to trimming and J lost 7 bases, with 17 bases between them. The CDR3 contains 15 residues. CDR3 protein: CASTFERSENSPLHF. The CDR3 nucleotides read TGTGCCAGCACGTTCGAGAGGTCCGAGAATTCACCCCTCCACTTT.

V gene TRBV9 combines with J gene TRBJ2-2; D gene unclear. The V and J ends lost 0 bases and 2 bases respectively, with 8 bases between them. Germline CDR1 SGDLS, CDR2 YYNGEE. CDR3 length equals 15 residues. Written as DNA, the CDR3 is TGTGCCAGCAGCGTAGGCCAGATTAACACCGGGGAGCTGTTTTTT. It codes for CASSVGQINTGELFF.

The chain couples TRBV19 to TRBJ1-5, with TRBD1 identical over 8 bases. The CDR3 covers 14 residues. Germline trimming cut 8 bases from V and 1 base from J; bases unmatched to any gene: 4. The germline CDR1 and CDR2 sequences are LNHDA and SQIVND (reference sequence). CDR3 protein: CASRDRSSNQPQHF. Here the CDR3 DNA reads TGTGCCAGTCGGGACAGGTCCAGCAATCAGCCCCAGCATTTT.

The chain is built from TRBV30 and TRBJ2-7; 8 bases map to TRBD2. Germline V gene lookup returns CDR1 GTSNPN and CDR2 SVGIG (reference sequence). CDR3 length equals 14 residues. Losses at the gene ends were 2 bases for V and 3 bases for J; bases not matched to a gene: 6. The CDR3 is CAWSFGSGGYEQYF. CDR3 bases: TGTGCCTGGAGTTTCGGCAGCGGGGGCTACGAGCAGTACTTC.

V usage is TRBV5-6 and J usage is TRBJ1-1; D not resolved. CDR1 is SGHDT, CDR2 YYEEEE, per germline. Trimming stripped 0 bases from V and 9 bases from J, with 12 bases between. There are 13 residues in the CDR3. In DNA form, the CDR3 reads TGTGCCAGCAGCTTGGCCTCCTCCCGTAAAGCTTTCTTT. It encodes CASSLASSRKAFF.

The chain links TRBV10-1 to TRBJ2-2; a possible D gene is TRBD1 (6 bases). V was pared by 2 bases and J by 4 bases, with 11 bases between. CDR1 and CDR2 (germline): WNHNN, SYGVQD (reference sequence). This CDR3 spans 15 amino acids. Here the CDR3 DNA reads TGCGCCAGCAGTGAGGGAACAGGGCCCACCGGGGAGCTGTTTTTT. Protein product: CASSEGTGPTGELFF.

CDR3: CASRTPPGGEQYF. DNA for the CDR3: TGTGCCAGCAGAACACCCCCTGGGGGCGAGCAGTACTTC. The rearrangement links TRBV6-2 or TRBV6-3 to TRBJ2-7; D is perhaps TRBD1 or TRBD2 (5 bases each). Germline-derived CDR1 and CDR2 are MNHEY and SVGEGT. The CDR3 has 13 residues. V was shortened by 6 bases and J by 6 bases, with 15 bases between the two germline ends.

The CDR3 spells CASINGRVQGNQPQHF. The CDR3 DNA is TGTGCCAGTATCAACGGGAGAGTGCAAGGCAATCAGCCCCAGCATTTT. The V and J genes are TRBV19 and TRBJ1-5; no clear D gene. Trimming stripped 7 bases from V and 2 bases from J, with 18 bases between. Germline loops: CDR1 LNHDA, CDR2 SQIVND (reference sequence). The CDR3 is 16 residues long.

The chain is built from TRBV20-1 and TRBJ2-3; 7 nucleotides align to TRBD2. The CDR3 is 15 residues long. V lost 8 bases and J lost 0; bases outside the gene matches: 11. Germline V gene sequence: CDR1 DFQATT, CDR2 SNEGSKA (reference sequence). The CDR3 sequence: CSFTGTNISTDTQYF. In DNA, the CDR3 is TGCAGTTTTACCGGGACTAACATTAGCACAGATACGCAGTATTTT.

The chain carries TRBV12-3 or TRBV12-4 and TRBJ1-2, with 7 bases fitting TRBD1. V shed 4 bases and J 7 bases; nucleotides not matched to a gene: 0. The length of the CDR3 is 11 residues. The chain's CDR3 is CASSSGGGYTF. The CDR3 DNA is TGTGCCAGCAGTTCAGGGGGTGGCTACACCTTC.

The chain recombines TRBV27 with TRBJ2-7, with a weak D call TRBD1 (5 bases). CDR1 and CDR2 (germline): MNHEY, SMNVEV (reference sequence). Trimming shortened V by 1 base and J by 6 bases, and 10 bases separated the two germline ends. The CDR3 totals 13 residues. This chain's CDR3 is CASSLWGSGEQYF. DNA for the CDR3: TGTGCCAGCAGTTTATGGGGCTCCGGCGAGCAGTACTTC.

The chain combines TRBV2 with TRBJ2-1; TRBD2 matches at 9 bases. J lost 10 bases, V lost 3 bases, and 7 bases had no gene match. Germline CDR1 reads SNHLY; CDR2 reads FYNNEI. This CDR3 region has 14 residues. Here the CDR3 reads CASSDGRGGWEQFF. The CDR3 DNA is TGTGCCAGCAGTGATGGGCGGGGGGGCTGGGAGCAGTTCTTC.

The chain uses TRBV12-3 or TRBV12-4 and TRBJ1-2; 8 bases are shared with TRBD1. Trimming cost V 0 bases and J 6 bases; bases outside gene matches: 6. The CDR3 covers 15 residues. The CDR3 nucleotides read TGTGCCAGCAGTTTAGCGACAGGGGTCGCACATGGCTACACCTTC. Translating it yields CASSLATGVAHGYTF.

The genes are TRBV20-1 and TRBJ2-3, with 8 bases that match TRBD1. J lost 4 bases, V lost 6 bases, and 6 bases had no gene match. Germline V gene sequence: CDR1 DFQATT, CDR2 SNEGSKA (reference sequence). The CDR3 extends over 13 amino acids. CDR3 sequence reads: CSARTTGADTQYF. In DNA form, the CDR3 reads TGCAGTGCAAGAACGACAGGGGCAGATACGCAGTATTTT.

The sample holds a few counts of this clonotype. The chain has TRBV5-5 and TRBJ1-5; D ambiguous. Germline loops: CDR1 SGHKS, CDR2 YYEKEE (reference sequence). The length of the CDR3 is 15 residues. V was cut by 0 bases and J by 2 bases, with 9 bases left in between. In nucleotides, the CDR3 is TGTGCCAGCAGCTTGGAGGGTACCGGCAATCAGCCCCAGCATTTT. This gives the protein CASSLEGTGNQPQHF.

This chain connects TRBV11-3 to TRBJ2-5; D gene uncertain. V was shortened by 5 bases and J by 4 bases, with 8 bases between the two germline ends. Germline V gene sequence: CDR1 SGHNT, CDR2 YENEEA. The CDR3 contains 12 residues. CDR3 coding DNA: TGTGCCAGCAGCCAATTCGGAGAGACCCAGTACTTC. Translated: CASSQFGETQYF.

CDR3 loop: CSVAKTATGELFF. CDR3 coding DNA: TGCAGCGTTGCGAAGACAGCGACCGGGGAGCTGTTTTTT. The chain joins TRBV29-1 to TRBJ2-2; D might be TRBD1 (5 bases). Germline CDR1 reads SQVTM; CDR2 reads ANQGSEA. Trimming took off 4 bases at V and 5 bases at J, with 11 bases between the two ends. This CDR3 comprises 13 residues.

In DNA form, the CDR3 reads TGTGCCAGTAGTATTGCAGCGGGGGGGCGAAATGAGCAGTTCTTC. Amino acid sequence: CASSIAAGGRNEQFF. The chain couples TRBV19 to TRBJ2-1; TRBD2 agrees at 10 bases. The CDR3 runs to 15 residues. The germline gives CDR1 LNHDA, CDR2 SQIVND (reference sequence). With 3 bases clipped from V and 7 bases from J, the junction kept 6 bases outside the gene matches.

This rearrangement joins TRBV5-1 to TRBJ2-7; D not certain. The CDR3 consists of 16 residues. The V end was cut by 1 base, the J end by 3 bases, with 17 bases between. Per germline, CDR1 SGHRS and CDR2 YFSETQ. This chain's CDR3 is CASSLNSGNSRYEQYF. The CDR3 region has the DNA TGCGCCAGCAGCTTGAACAGTGGGAACAGTCGCTACGAGCAGTACTTC.

The CDR3 reads CASSPTGTSEETQYF. The CDR3 bases are TGTGCCAGCAGCCCCACCGGGACTAGCGAAGAGACCCAGTACTTC. The chain has TRBV9 and TRBJ2-5; 10 nucleotides align to TRBD2. The length of the CDR3 is 15 residues. V dropped 4 bases and J dropped 3; count of bases not matched to a gene: 6. Germline loops: CDR1 SGDLS, CDR2 YYNGEE. The whole variable domain, remainder taken from reference TRBV9 and TRBJ2-5, is DSGVTQTPKHLITATGQRVTLRCSPRSGDLSVYWYQQSLDQGLQFLIQYYNGEERAKGNILERFSAQQFPDLHSELNLSSLELGDSALYFCASSPTGTSEETQYFGPGTRLLVL.

The chain carries TRBV14 and TRBJ2-3; no reliable D call. The CDR3 covers 13 residues. V lost 0 bases and J 8 bases, leaving 9 bases between the germline ends. Germline V gene data show CDR1 as SGHDN and CDR2 as FVKESK. The CDR3 coding sequence is TGTGCCAGCAGCCAAGATCTCGCAGCTACGCAGTATTTT. It translates to CASSQDLAATQYF.

V gene TRBV5-4 combines with J gene TRBJ2-1; D uncertain. The CDR3 runs to 13 residues. V lost 1 base, J lost 6 bases, and 8 bases lay in between. Germline loops: CDR1 SGHNT, CDR2 YYREEE (reference sequence). Here the CDR3 reads CASSLFGSNEQFF. In DNA form, the CDR3 reads TGTGCCAGCAGCTTGTTCGGGTCCAATGAGCAGTTCTTC.